The present T cell receptor beta chain was sequenced within a study of T cell clonality in common variable immunodeficiency. General study findings and limits: What drives increased CVID clonality needs T cell subpopulation sequencing. Common variable immunodeficiency TCR beta sequences reportedly had fewer deletions and N-nucleotide insertions. CVID subjects shared fewer TCRbeta clones than healthy controls did.

CVID and control samples used equivalent genomic DNA input. Sequencing was performed with immunoSEQ multiplex PCR; in TCRdb, only in-frame clones are kept and a portion is missing. This sample carries approximately 81,000 clones, none of them present only once. V lost 5 bases and J lost 0, with 12 bases in between. The V gene's germline CDR1 is SGHVS and CDR2 FQNEAQ. The CDR3 is 15 amino acids. This clone has ten or more counts. Its matching antigen is unknown. The read halts 3 residues ahead of the CDR3 end, with the missing end drawn from the germline J gene. The specimen was peripheral blood mononuclear cells. The source of this sequence is a person aged 18 to 75 in good health. This chain connects TRBV7-8 to TRBJ2-3; D is uncertain. CDR3 protein: CASSPFEVSTDTQYF. The sequenced part of the CDR3 DNA is TGTGCCAGCAGCCCGTTCGAGGTCAGCACAGATACG.